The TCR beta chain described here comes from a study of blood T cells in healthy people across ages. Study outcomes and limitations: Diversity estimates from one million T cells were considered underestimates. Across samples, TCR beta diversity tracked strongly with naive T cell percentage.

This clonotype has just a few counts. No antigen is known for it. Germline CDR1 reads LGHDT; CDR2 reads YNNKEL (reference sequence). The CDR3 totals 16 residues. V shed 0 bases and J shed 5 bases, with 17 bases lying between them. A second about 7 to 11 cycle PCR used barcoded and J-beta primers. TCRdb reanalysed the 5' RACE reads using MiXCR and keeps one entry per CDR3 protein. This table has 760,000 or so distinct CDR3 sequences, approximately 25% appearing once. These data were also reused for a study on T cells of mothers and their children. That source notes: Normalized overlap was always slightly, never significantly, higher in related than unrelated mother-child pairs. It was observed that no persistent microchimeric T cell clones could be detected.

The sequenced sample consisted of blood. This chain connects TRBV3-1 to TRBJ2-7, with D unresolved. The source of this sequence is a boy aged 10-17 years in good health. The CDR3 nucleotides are TGTGCCAGCAGCCAAGATTACGGGTCCACTACGGACGAGCAGTACTTC. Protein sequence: CASSQDYGSTTDEQYF.